This T cell receptor beta chain emerged from a study of molecular identifiers for immune sequencing clone quantification. To note about this clonotype: No conserved phenylalanine or tryptophan ends this CDR3, so it is likely a read error.

Both previously described methods and listed TCR primers were employed to make bulk TCR libraries. TCRdb analysed the PCR reads with MiXCR anew, one entry per CDR3 protein. The profile shows around 320,000 distinct CDR3 sequences, about a quarter of them singletons. This CDR3 has 16 residues. Germline V gives CDR1 SGHRS, CDR2 YFSETQ. V shed 4 bases, J shed 6 bases, and the junction held 9 bases outside the gene matches. Input material: naive CD8+ T cells from blood, with Jurkat cell RNA spiked in. Subset in this sample: FACS-sorted CD8+CD4-CCR7+CD45RA+ naive T cells. The rearrangement joins TRBV5-1 to TRBJ2-1, with 11 bases fitting TRBD2. The TCR originated in a human donor in good health. Some libraries in this study had Jurkat cell RNA spiked in. The CDR3 DNA follows: TGCGCCAGCAGCCCTGGACTAGCGGGCATTTCCAATGAGCAGTTCTAC. Its protein is CASSPGLAGISNEQFY.